This T cell receptor (beta chain) comes out of a study of T cell changes during pregnancy in multiple sclerosis. Here immunoSEQ multiplex PCR was the method, and the copy in TCRdb shows in-frame clones only, minus some. The sample comprises about 36,000 clones, almost 95% of which are singletons, and less than 1.5% rests with the top ten. The CDR3 runs to 17 residues. The J segment lost 9 bases and the V segment lost 2 bases, leaving 16 bases of the junction unmatched. Germline V CDR1 and CDR2: SGDLS, YYNGEE. What was sequenced was PBMCs (not recorded whether the cells were cultured). This chain connects TRBV9 to TRBJ2-4; 8 nucleotides align to TRBD1. This clonotype originated in a female donor with multiple sclerosis, enrolled in a pregnancy study. The CDR3 bases are TGTGCCAGCAGCGTTATGTCGGCGACAGGGGAGACGGGCATTCAGTACTTC. Encoded protein: CASSVMSATGETGIQYF.